Presented here are 16 T cell receptor beta chains from one specimen sequenced in a study of CD8+ T cells in alopecia areata (dated by TCRdb to about 2018). Taken with the paper, the label for time point translates to: 20 to 30 weeks on oral tofacitinib. According to the study, the label for this sample's treatment or condition signals: oral pan-JAK inhibitor, 5-10 mg twice daily. Receptors were amplified or captured by the immunoSEQ multiplex PCR assay. RNA was extracted from all samples and reverse transcribed into cDNA as template for TCR sequencing. The immuneACCESS repertoire file appears here via TCRdb, limited to in-frame rearrangements. These files lack a portion of the clones; in checked studies, under half of the deficit traces to unresolved V genes, and the cause of the others is not known. The sample profile shows around 110,000 clones; around 83% of them were found once. The ten largest account for 20% to 25% of the sample.

Here the sequenced sample was CD8+ T cells sorted from blood, taken at week 24, from a patient treated with tofacitinib. The origin of the receptors is a human donor with alopecia areata.

The chain has TRBV5-6 and TRBJ2-7; D not certain. Per the germline V gene, CDR1 is SGHDT and CDR2 is YYEEEE. Between the trimmed V and J ends, which lost 2 bases and 2 bases, there was a span of 8 bases. The CDR3 is made up of 13 amino acids. CDR3 sequence reads: CASSFGQTYEQYF. The DNA of the CDR3 is TGTGCCAGCAGCTTCGGGCAAACCTACGAGCAGTACTTC. The full variable domain, with the rest looked up from reference TRBV5-6 and TRBJ2-7, is DAGVTQSPTHLIKTRGQQVTLRCSPKSGHDTVSWYQQALGQGPQFIFQYYEEEERQRGNFPDRFSGHQFPNYSSELNVNALLLGDSALYLCASSFGQTYEQYFGPGTRLTVT.

The chain is built from TRBV4-1 and TRBJ2-1; 9 positions agree with TRBD2. The ends lost 1 base at V and 2 bases at J; junction bases unmatched: 9. The CDR3 runs to 18 residues. Per the germline V gene, CDR1 is MGHRA and CDR2 is YSYEKL. The DNA for the CDR3 is TGCGCCAGCAGCCAAGCCGGGTACCCTAGCGGGACCTACAATGAGCAGTTCTTC. Translation gives CASSQAGYPSGTYNEQFF.

This clone was counted a few times. The rearrangement links TRBV29-1 to TRBJ2-7; D assignment may be TRBD1 or TRBD2 (6 bases each). Per the germline V gene, CDR1 is SQVTM and CDR2 is ANQGSEA. The V and J ends lost 3 bases and 3 bases respectively, with 18 bases between them. CDR3 length: 15 amino acids. The CDR3 sequence is CSVEGHVRGIYEQYF. The CDR3 region has the DNA TGCAGCGTTGAGGGACACGTACGGGGGATCTACGAGCAGTACTTC.

The chain joins TRBV9 to TRBJ2-2, with D tentatively TRBD1 or TRBD2 (6 bases each). V was cut by 3 bases and J by 2 bases, with 14 bases left in between. The length of the CDR3 is 16 residues. Germline lookup yields CDR1 SGDLS and CDR2 YYNGEE. The CDR3 DNA follows: TGTGCCAGCAGCGCCGGGGGCGGGGAAAACACCGGGGAGCTGTTTTTT. It is translated as CASSAGGGENTGELFF.

In its sample, this clone was seen once. The chain's CDR3 is CASSLGRLTARGGYTF. The CDR3, as DNA: TGTGCCAGCAGCTTAGGCCGGCTAACCGCAAGGGGCGGCTACACCTTC. The J gene is TRBJ1-2, the V gene TRBV7-8, with D perhaps TRBD1 (5 bases). The ends were cut back, 1 base at V and 8 bases at J, with 20 bases in the middle. Germline V gene sequence: CDR1 SGHVS, CDR2 FQNEAQ. The CDR3 loop spans 16 amino acids.

This clone was seen more than once but under ten times. The chain couples TRBV9 to TRBJ2-3; no firm D call. The V end lost 0 bases, the J end lost 3 bases, and 5 bases lay between the germline ends. CDR3 length: 13 amino acids. Per the germline V gene, CDR1 is SGDLS and CDR2 is YYNGEE. CDR3: CASSVAATDTQYF. In DNA, the CDR3 is TGTGCCAGCAGCGTAGCCGCGACAGATACGCAGTATTTT.

The chain is built from TRBV4-1 and TRBJ1-4; D is perhaps TRBD1 (5 bases). The germline V gene has CDR1 MGHRA and CDR2 YSYEKL. The CDR3 spans 15 residues. V lost 0 bases, J lost 3 bases, and 8 bases lay in between. The DNA of the CDR3 is TGCGCCAGCAGCCAAGAAGGGGTACCTAATGAAAAACTGTTTTTT. It codes for CASSQEGVPNEKLFF.

Comment on this clone: At one end the junction does not follow the germline gene, possibly because of a read error. The rearrangement uses TRBV7-7 and TRBJ2-3; D possibly corresponds to TRBD1 (5 bases). This CDR3 is built from 14 residues. Germline CDR1 reads SSHAT; CDR2 reads FNYEAQ (reference sequence). The CDR3 sequence is CASSLGAGADTQYF. The CDR3 DNA follows: TGTGCTAGCAGCTTAGGGGCTGGCGCGGATACGCAGTATTTT.

In its sample, this clone ranks as medium-sized. The chain recombines TRBV4-3 with TRBJ2-2; 8 nucleotides line up with TRBD2. V lost 4 bases, J lost 2 bases, and 9 bases stayed unmatched. The CDR3 covers 17 residues. In germline, CDR1 is LGHNA, CDR2 YSLEER. The CDR3 DNA is TGCGCCAGCAGCCGATATCCGGGGGGGCCCAACACCGGGGAGCTGTTTTTT. Translation: CASSRYPGGPNTGELFF.

The rearrangement joins TRBV4-2 to TRBJ2-1; a possible D gene is TRBD2 (5 bases). CDR3 length equals 15 residues. V was clipped by 1 base and J by 4 bases, with 11 bases between them. The germline CDR1 and CDR2 sequences are LGHNA and YNFKEQ. CDR3 DNA sequence: TGTGCCAGCAGCCAAGCTGTAACGGGGTACAATGAGCAGTTCTTC. Residues: CASSQAVTGYNEQFF.

This chain's CDR3 is CASSPNSGEAFF. CDR3 sequence (DNA): TGTGCCAGCTCACCGAACAGCGGTGAAGCTTTCTTT. The genes are TRBV18 and TRBJ1-1, with unresolved D. Germline V lookup: CDR1 KGHSH, CDR2 LQKENI. The CDR3 spans 12 residues. The V and J ends lost 3 bases and 7 bases respectively, with 9 bases between them.

The rearrangement uses TRBV29-1 and TRBJ2-7; a weak D match, TRBD1 (6 bases). The J call may be faulty, since TRBJ2-5 better matches the DNA end. Germline V CDR1 and CDR2: SQVTM, ANQGSEA. The CDR3 totals 15 residues. The CDR3 loop reads CSVEDGPTGMETQYF. DNA for the CDR3: TGCAGCGTTGAAGACGGGCCTACAGGGATGGAGACCCAGTACTTC.

The chain links TRBV13 to TRBJ2-7; D is perhaps TRBD2 (6 bases). CDR1 is PRHDT, CDR2 FYEKMQ, per germline (reference sequence). CDR3 length equals 13 residues. Between the trimmed V and J ends, which lost 6 bases and 1 base, there was a span of 10 bases. CDR3 DNA sequence: TGTGCCAGCAGAAATCGGGGGTCCTACGAGCAGTACTTC. Translating gives CASRNRGSYEQYF. Variable domain in full (rest from reference TRBV13 and TRBJ2-7): AAGVIQSPRHLIKEKRETATLKCYPIPRHDTVYWYQQGPGQDPQFLISFYEKMQSDKGSIPDRFSAQQFSDYHSELNMSSLELGDSALYFCASRNRGSYEQYFGPGTRLTVT.

V usage is TRBV29-1 and J usage is TRBJ2-7; the match to TRBD1 covers 8 bases. With 2 bases clipped from V and 3 bases from J, the junction kept 18 bases outside the gene matches. This CDR3 has 18 amino acids. The germline V gene has CDR1 SQVTM and CDR2 ANQGSEA. CDR3: CSVETRDSIMTGDYEQYF. CDR3 nucleotide sequence: TGCAGCGTTGAAACGCGGGATTCTATTATGACAGGGGACTACGAGCAGTACTTC.

The V gene is TRBV7-9, the J gene TRBJ2-2; 10 bases are shared with TRBD2. The CDR3 loop spans 19 amino acids. Trimming removed 5 bases from V and 1 base from J; junction bases left unmatched: 13. In germline, CDR1 is SEHNR, CDR2 FQNEAQ (reference sequence). The CDR3 loop is CASSGWTSGHDMNTGELFF. In DNA form, the CDR3 reads TGTGCCAGCAGCGGCTGGACTAGCGGTCATGACATGAACACCGGGGAGCTGTTTTTT.

The V gene is TRBV7-9, the J gene TRBJ1-6; D unclear. V was clipped by 5 bases and J by 0 bases, with 11 bases between them. The germline V gene encodes CDR1 SEHNR and CDR2 FQNEAQ (reference sequence). CDR3 length equals 16 residues. In nucleotides, the CDR3 is TGTGCCAGCAGCCAGACTTACAGCTCCTATAATTCACCCCTCCACTTT. Protein product: CASSQTYSSYNSPLHF.